The 32 T cell receptor beta chains below come from one sample, sequenced in a study of blood T cell repertoires in COVID-19. The repertoire was sequenced with immunoSEQ multiplex PCR; TCRdb's copy has only in-frame clones and lacks some. The data show some 110,000 clones, approximately 88% seen once. Sample: peripheral blood. These receptors all stem from a woman between 65 and 79 years old with acute or convalescent COVID-19.

The chain has TRBV10-1 and TRBJ2-3; 9 nucleotides agree with TRBD2. The V segment lost 2 bases and the J segment 6 bases; nucleotides outside the gene matches: 6. Germline CDR1 WNHNN, CDR2 SYGVQD (reference sequence). The CDR3 covers 15 residues. CDR3 bases: TGCGCCAGCAGTGAGGCTAGCGGGGCACGTGATACGCAGTATTTT. Translation gives CASSEASGARDTQYF.

The chain recombines TRBV10-3 with TRBJ1-1, with TRBD1 identical over 8 bases. The germline V gene has CDR1 ENHRY and CDR2 SYGVKD. J was trimmed by 3 bases and V by 9 bases; bases with no gene match: 6. The length of the CDR3 is 13 residues. CDR3 amino acids: CAMASTGDTEAFF. CDR3 nucleotides: TGTGCCATGGCTTCGACAGGGGACACTGAAGCTTTCTTT.

In DNA, the CDR3 is TGTGCCAGCAGCCCGAATGGACAGGGGGGAAATGAGCAGTTCTTC. Translated, it gives CASSPNGQGGNEQFF. This chain connects TRBV28 to TRBJ2-1; 10 positions agree with TRBD1. CDR3 length: 15 amino acids. Looked up from germline, CDR1 is MDHEN and CDR2 is SYDVKM. J was trimmed by 7 bases and V by 6 bases; bases with no gene match: 9.

This chain connects TRBV7-9 to TRBJ2-1; TRBD2 matches at 7 bases. Germline CDR1 and CDR2: SEHNR and FQNEAQ (reference sequence). V gave up 2 bases and J gave up 2 bases; unmatched junction bases: 3. This CDR3 has 15 amino acids. CDR3 region: CASSLWAGAYNEQFF. The CDR3 nucleotides read TGTGCCAGCAGCTTATGGGCGGGAGCCTACAATGAGCAGTTCTTC. Looking up the rest from reference TRBV7-9 and TRBJ2-1 gives the full variable domain: DTGVSQNPRHKITKRGQNVTFRCDPISEHNRLYWYRQTLGQGPEFLTYFQNEAQLEKSRLLSDRFSAERPKGSFSTLEIQRTEQGDSAMYLCASSLWAGAYNEQFFGPGTRLTVL.

This clone was seen only once. The chain carries TRBV2 and TRBJ1-6, with 9 nucleotides matching TRBD1. Germline CDR1 is SNHLY and CDR2 is FYNNEI. The CDR3 length is 15 residues. V shed 6 bases and J 7 bases; nucleotides not matched to a gene: 7. CDR3 amino acids: CASSLPGQGNSPLHF. The CDR3 DNA sequence: TGTGCCAGCAGCCTCCCGGGACAGGGAAATTCACCCCTCCACTTT.

The chain uses TRBV7-9 and TRBJ1-5; 9 positions agree with TRBD1. The length of the CDR3 is 14 residues. The germline V gene has CDR1 SEHNR and CDR2 FQNEAQ (reference sequence). With V trimmed by 4 bases and J by 3 bases, 1 base remained unmatched. The DNA of the CDR3 is TGTGCCAGCAGCTCACAGGGGGCCAATCAGCCCCAGCATTTT. Translating it yields CASSSQGANQPQHF.

This clone came up a few times. The chain is built from TRBV5-4 and TRBJ2-1, with 8 bases matching TRBD2. V lost 4 bases and J lost 3; bases outside the gene matches: 9. Germline CDR1 SGHNT, CDR2 YYREEE (reference sequence). This CDR3 spans 16 amino acids. The CDR3 region is CASSPGLERGYNEQFF. The CDR3 coding sequence is TGTGCCAGCAGCCCGGGACTAGAAAGGGGCTACAATGAGCAGTTCTTC. The full variable domain, with the rest looked up from reference TRBV5-4 and TRBJ2-1, is ETGVTQSPTHLIKTRGQQVTLRCSSQSGHNTVSWYQQALGQGPQFIFQYYREEENGRGNFPPRFSGLQFPNYSSELNVNALELDDSALYLCASSPGLERGYNEQFFGPGTRLTVL.

This clone was picked up a small number of times. The sample holds other DNA sequences that translate to the same CDR3. The chain recombines TRBV19 with TRBJ1-3; D is possibly TRBD1 (5 bases). CDR3 size: 14 residues. V was shortened by 7 bases and J by 0 bases, with 10 bases between the two germline ends. Germline CDR1 reads LNHDA; CDR2 reads SQIVND (reference sequence). CDR3 bases: TGTGCCAGTACCCGGGGGGGCTCTGGAAACACCATATATTTT. It translates to CASTRGGSGNTIYF. The complete variable domain, with remaining parts taken from reference TRBV19 and TRBJ1-3, reads DGGITQSPKYLFRKEGQNVTLSCEQNLNHDAMYWYRQDPGQGLRLIYYSQIVNDFQKGDIAEGYSVSREKKESFPLTVTSAQKNPTAFYLCASTRGGSGNTIYFGEGSWLTVV.

J is TRBJ1-6 and V is TRBV6-6, with D hard to call. The CDR3 contains 15 residues. V dropped 0 bases and J dropped 11 bases, with 14 bases sitting between them. Germline V gives CDR1 MNHNY, CDR2 SVGAGI (reference sequence). For the CDR3, the DNA is TGTGCCAGCAGTTACTCGAGAGGGAACGGGGCACCCCTCCACTTT. Its translation is CASSYSRGNGAPLHF.

V gene TRBV27 combines with J gene TRBJ2-7, with D unresolved. The CDR3 extends over 14 amino acids. V lost 5 bases and J lost 0, with 11 bases in between. The germline V gene encodes CDR1 MNHEY and CDR2 SMNVEV (reference sequence). The CDR3 nucleotides are TGTGCCAGCAGTCTTGACACTCGCTCCTACGAGCAGTACTTC. Protein: CASSLDTRSYEQYF.

V gene TRBV5-6 combines with J gene TRBJ2-3; TRBD1 aligns across 7 bases. Germline CDR1 reads SGHDT; CDR2 reads YYEEEE. Trimming took 3 bases from V and 3 from J; bases not matched to a gene: 16. This CDR3 region has 18 residues. The CDR3 here is CASSSHTLTGTVTDTQYF. The CDR3 DNA follows: TGTGCCAGCAGCTCTCACACTCTTACCGGGACAGTAACAGATACGCAGTATTTT.

The V call is TRBV12-3 or TRBV12-4, the J call TRBJ2-3, with D perhaps TRBD1 (6 bases). The CDR3 loop spans 13 amino acids. V was clipped by 6 bases and J by 3 bases, with 10 bases between them. CDR3 DNA: TGTGCCAGCAGAATAAGGGGGACAGATACGCAGTATTTT. Its protein is CASRIRGTDTQYF.

The chain couples TRBV5-1 to TRBJ1-1; weak D call: TRBD1 (5 bases). The CDR3 consists of 14 residues. CDR1 SGHRS and CDR2 YFSETQ come from the germline V gene. The V and J ends lost 0 bases and 4 bases respectively, with 10 bases between them. CDR3 nucleotides: TGCGCCAGCAGCTTGGGATCGGGGGGCACTGAAGCTTTCTTT. This sequence encodes CASSLGSGGTEAFF.

The chain links TRBV7-8 to TRBJ1-2, with D perhaps matching TRBD1 (5 bases). CDR3 size: 18 residues. Germline V gives CDR1 SGHVS, CDR2 FQNEAQ. V was cut by 0 bases and J by 1 base, with 18 bases left in between. CDR3 loop: CASSLALGGASFNYGYTF. In DNA form, the CDR3 reads TGTGCCAGCAGCTTAGCGCTCGGCGGGGCCAGCTTTAACTATGGCTACACCTTC.

The CDR3 here is CASSLLGTGNTGELFF. In nucleotides, the CDR3 is TGCGCCAGCAGCTTGCTGGGGACAGGGAACACCGGGGAGCTGTTTTTT. The chain has TRBV5-1 and TRBJ2-2; 8 nucleotides match TRBD1. The junction had 3 bases not matched to a gene; V was cut back by 1 base and J by 1 base. Germline V gives CDR1 SGHRS, CDR2 YFSETQ. The length of the CDR3 is 16 residues.

The rearrangement links TRBV11-1 to TRBJ2-1; 8 bases map to TRBD2. V lost 0 bases, J lost 8 bases, and 12 bases stayed unmatched. The CDR3 contains 17 residues. Germline V CDR1 and CDR2: SGHAT, FQDESV (reference sequence). The CDR3 loop reads CASSLAGPGGHGDEQFF. CDR3 DNA sequence: TGTGCCAGCAGCTTAGCAGGCCCGGGGGGGCATGGCGATGAGCAGTTCTTC.

A single count supports this clone. The gene calls are TRBV3-1 (or the pseudogene TRBV3-2) and TRBJ2-7; D not certain. Looked up from germline, CDR1 is LGHDT and CDR2 is YNNKEL (reference sequence). This CDR3 is built from 12 residues. Trimming took 5 bases from V and 6 from J, leaving 11 bases between them. The chain's CDR3 is CASSFIRGEQYF. The CDR3 region has the DNA TGTGCCAGCAGCTTCATACGAGGCGAGCAGTACTTC.

This chain joins TRBV7-9 and TRBJ1-4; 11 bases are a match to TRBD1. CDR1 SEHNR and CDR2 FQNEAQ come from the germline V gene (reference sequence). The CDR3 consists of 15 residues. The J segment lost 7 bases and the V segment lost 5 bases, leaving 6 bases of the junction unmatched. The CDR3 protein is CASSLGQGAREKLFF. CDR3 DNA sequence: TGTGCCAGCAGCCTAGGACAGGGGGCGCGTGAAAAACTGTTTTTT.

This chain uses TRBV11-3 with TRBJ2-1; D possibly corresponds to TRBD2 (6 bases). CDR3 length: 16 residues. Looked up from germline, CDR1 is SGHNT and CDR2 is YENEEA. The germline V and J ends were trimmed by 2 bases and 2 bases, with 13 bases remaining between them. CDR3 in amino acids: CASSLSAPGAYNEQFF. The CDR3 DNA sequence: TGTGCCAGCAGCTTAAGTGCCCCGGGAGCCTACAATGAGCAGTTCTTC.

The chain has TRBV10-3 and TRBJ2-3; 7 nucleotides agree with TRBD2. J lost 4 bases, V lost 3 bases, and 7 bases had no gene match. The CDR3 loop spans 15 amino acids. Looked up from germline, CDR1 is ENHRY and CDR2 is SYGVKD. As DNA, the CDR3 is TGTGCCATCAGTGAAAATGGACTAGTATCAGATACGCAGTATTTT. Translated, it gives CAISENGLVSDTQYF.

V is TRBV11-2 and J is TRBJ1-4; TRBD1 is a possible D gene (6 bases). This CDR3 contains 14 residues. V dropped 5 bases and J dropped 8 bases, with 15 bases sitting between them. Germline V gives CDR1 SGHAT, CDR2 FQNNGV. The CDR3 sequence: CASSGGGRDEKLFF. The CDR3 DNA is TGTGCCAGCAGCGGAGGGGGGAGGGACGAAAAACTGTTTTTT.

The J gene is TRBJ1-2, the V gene TRBV6-5; D gene unclear. Germline V gene sequence: CDR1 MNHEY, CDR2 SVGAGI. CDR3 size: 14 residues. V shed 7 bases and J shed 2 bases, with 14 bases lying between them. The CDR3 bases are TGTGCCAGCACTGCGCCGGAGAAGAACTATGGCTACACCTTC. Amino acid sequence: CASTAPEKNYGYTF.

This sequence joins TRBV2 and TRBJ2-2; possible D gene TRBD2, 6 bases. Germline CDR1 reads SNHLY; CDR2 reads FYNNEI. The CDR3 runs to 15 residues. V gave up 1 base and J gave up 2 bases, with 8 bases separating them. As DNA, the CDR3 is TGTGCCAGCAGTGAAGAGACTAGAAACACCGGGGAGCTGTTTTTT. Amino acids: CASSEETRNTGELFF.

The chain links TRBV6-5 to TRBJ1-6; 8 positions match TRBD1. J gave up 10 bases and V 8 bases, and 7 bases lay outside the gene matches. The CDR3 has 13 amino acids. Germline V gene data show CDR1 as MNHEY and CDR2 as SVGAGI. CDR3 sequence reads: CASQDRGRSPLHF. The CDR3 DNA is TGTGCCAGCCAAGACAGGGGACGGTCACCCCTCCACTTT.

The chain has TRBV4-2 and TRBJ2-1, with 7 bases that match TRBD2. V was clipped by 0 bases and J by 0 bases; unmatched bases: 2. In germline, CDR1 is LGHNA, CDR2 YNFKEQ. The CDR3 runs 16 residues. The CDR3 DNA reads TGTGCCAGCAGCCAAGAAAGGACTAGCTCCTACAATGAGCAGTTCTTC. Protein product: CASSQERTSSYNEQFF.

The V gene is TRBV4-1, the J gene TRBJ2-7, with 13 bases identical to TRBD2. After removal of 3 bases from V and 1 base from J, the junction contained 0 bases not matched to a gene. The CDR3 has 15 residues. Germline V gives CDR1 MGHRA, CDR2 YSYEKL. The CDR3 coding sequence is TGCGCCAGCAGCCAGACTAGCGGGAGGTCCTACGAGCAGTACTTC. The encoded protein is CASSQTSGRSYEQYF.

The chain links TRBV7-6 to TRBJ1-4, with TRBD1 identical over 7 bases. This CDR3 comprises 15 residues. J lost 3 bases, V lost 1 base, and 2 bases had no gene match. Germline assignment: CDR1 SGHVS and CDR2 FNYEAQ. In nucleotides, the CDR3 is TGTGCCAGCAGCTTAGGAGGACAGGCTAATGAAAAACTGTTTTTT. Translating gives CASSLGGQANEKLFF.

The chain links TRBV29-1 to TRBJ1-5, with 8 bases fitting TRBD1. Per the germline V gene, CDR1 is SQVTM and CDR2 is ANQGSEA. This CDR3 spans 13 amino acids. V lost 6 bases, J lost 1 base, and 2 bases stayed unmatched. The CDR3 is CSVRQGSNQPQHF. Here the CDR3 DNA reads TGCAGCGTACGACAGGGGAGCAATCAGCCCCAGCATTTT. Together with reference TRBV29-1 and TRBJ1-5, the CDR3 gives the full variable domain: SAVISQKPSRDICQRGTSLTIQCQVDSQVTMMFWYRQQPGQSLTLIATANQGSEATYESGFVIDKFPISRPNLTFSTLTVSNMSPEDSSIYLCSVRQGSNQPQHFGDGTRLSIL.

The V call is TRBV6-5, the J call TRBJ1-2, with D possibly matching TRBD1 (6 bases). Germline values: CDR1 MNHEY, CDR2 SVGAGI. The CDR3 has 15 amino acids. V lost 8 bases to trimming and J lost 5 bases, with 21 bases between them. In nucleotides, the CDR3 is TGTGCCAGCCTCGAGAGGGGGACGGAGCATTATGGCTACACCTTC. This gives the protein CASLERGTEHYGYTF.

The chain recombines TRBV23-1 with TRBJ2-1; 7 bases fit TRBD2. TRBV23-1 falls under the ORF class, with uncertain function. The CDR3 runs to 21 residues. J was trimmed by 2 bases and V by 4 bases; bases with no gene match: 23. CDR3 sequence (DNA): TGCGCCAGCAGTCCGAAAAGTCAGGGAGCTAGCGGTTCTCGGACCTACAATGAGCAGTTCTTC. It specifies CASSPKSQGASGSRTYNEQFF.

This chain links TRBV7-9 with TRBJ2-3, with 11 positions matching TRBD1. The germline V gene has CDR1 SEHNR and CDR2 FQNEAQ (reference sequence). V shed 4 bases, J shed 4 bases, and the junction held 4 bases outside the gene matches. CDR3 length: 15 residues. As DNA, the CDR3 is TGTGCCAGCAGCTGGTTGGGACAGGGGGCAGATACGCAGTATTTT. Protein sequence: CASSWLGQGADTQYF.

The chain has TRBV2 and TRBJ2-1, with 13 bases that match TRBD2. Germline V gives CDR1 SNHLY, CDR2 FYNNEI. V lost 6 bases and J lost 4; bases outside the gene matches: 9. CDR3 length equals 17 residues. In nucleotides, the CDR3 is TGTGCCAGCAGAGACGGACTAGCGGGAGAGGTTTACAATGAGCAGTTCTTC. It encodes CASRDGLAGEVYNEQFF.